Below, one T cell receptor beta chain is given with its context. Germline V gene lookup returns CDR1 SQVTM and CDR2 ANQGSEA. Trimming cost V 1 base and J 4 bases; bases outside gene matches: 8. CDR3 length: 16 amino acids. Source study methods: For nucleated cells, counts were estimated from reference gene primer amplification. Sequencing used immunoSEQ multiplex PCR; TCRdb keeps in-frame clones, though not all of them. V, J and clone size are taken as reported in that table, and D and trimming were inferred from the DNA itself. Of about 190,000 clones listed, 80% to 90% were seen once; the top ten hold over 13%. These data are taken from a study of blood T cell repertoires in COVID-19. Study background: Samples taken during acute and convalescent COVID-19 were collected in the United States, Italy and Spain. In each case, the material was cDNA or gDNA derived from T cells, B-cell-depleted T cells, or PBMCs.

The sample comprised peripheral blood. This chain connects TRBV29-1 to TRBJ2-2, with 8 nucleotides matching TRBD1. The sequence was obtained from a man aged 25-40 years with active or convalescent COVID-19. In nucleotides, the CDR3 is TGCAGCGTTGAAGCCCAGACAGGGGTAGGCACCGGGGAGCTGTTTTTT. Translating it yields CSVEAQTGVGTGELFF.